These 22 T cell receptor beta chains share one sample of origin, sequenced in a study of T-cell reconstitution after alpha-beta-depleted transplantation in children (dated by TCRdb to about 2016). Sample treatment or condition, as interpreted from the label and publication: allogeneic hematopoietic cell transplantation with graft depleted of TCRalphabeta T cells and CD19 B cells. The method was PCR. Data came from an Illumina HiSeq 2500. TCR libraries were prepared with molecular barcoding, using unique molecular identifiers to normalize TCRbeta repertoire quantification. The public reads were quality trimmed at Q25 with fastp and then assembled into clones with MiXCR by TCRdb, keeping productive beta chains. Each entry is one CDR3 protein sequence, shown with its most common DNA and genes. This sample lists hundreds of thousands of distinct CDR3 sequences; roughly 13% were detected once. Of the sample, approximately 2.1% falls within the top ten clones.

The sequencing here drew on PBMCs, mostly from graft donor cells, taken 360 days after TCRalphabeta/CD19-depleted stem cell transplant. The receptors derive from a male patient aged 10-17 years who had a stem cell transplant for acute myeloid leukemia, so the T cells may come from the graft donor.

The CDR3 reads CASSLSPTGYNSPLHF. The CDR3 coding sequence is TGCGCCAGCAGCCTTTCCCCGACAGGATATAATTCACCCCTCCACTTT. The chain is built from TRBV5-1 and TRBJ1-6; a weak D match, TRBD1 (6 bases). Between the trimmed V and J ends, which lost 4 bases and 4 bases, there was a span of 15 bases. Germline V gene sequence: CDR1 SGHRS, CDR2 YFSETQ. CDR3 size: 16 residues.

The chain has TRBV6-2 or TRBV6-3 and TRBJ1-2, with a tentative D call TRBD1 (6 bases). Germline V lookup: CDR1 MNHEY, CDR2 SVGEGT. V was trimmed by 6 bases and J by 2 bases, leaving 22 bases between them. The CDR3 is 17 residues long. The chain's CDR3 is CASSGNRRTVKNYGYTF. In DNA form, the CDR3 reads TGTGCCAGCAGCGGAAACCGAAGGACAGTTAAGAACTATGGCTACACCTTC.

In this sample, this clonotype turned up many times. The V and J genes are TRBV28 and TRBJ2-5, with D uncertain. V was pared by 1 base and J by 2 bases, with 8 bases between. This CDR3 contains 14 residues. Germline V gene sequence: CDR1 MDHEN, CDR2 SYDVKM. CDR3 DNA sequence: TGTGCCAGCAGTTTATTTAGGGTACAAGAGACCCAGTACTTC. As protein: CASSLFRVQETQYF.

This chain connects TRBV4-3 to TRBJ2-7; 9 positions agree with TRBD1. From germline, CDR1 is LGHNA and CDR2 YSLEER. This CDR3 has 15 residues. Unmatched junction bases numbered 8, after V lost 1 base and J lost 7 bases. In DNA, the CDR3 is TGCGCCAGCAGCCAAGGGGCGACAGGGGGGGCTGAGCAGTACTTC. Its protein product is CASSQGATGGAEQYF.

Details on this clonotype: A much larger clone is a single base away; this may be a read error. The gene calls are TRBV29-1 and TRBJ2-7, with D possibly being TRBD1 (5 bases). Germline V gene sequence: CDR1 SQVTM, CDR2 ANQGSEA. V lost 4 bases to trimming and J lost 5 bases, with 12 bases between them. This CDR3 is 12 amino acids long. The CDR3 reads CSVALQGDEQYF. CDR3 sequence (DNA): TGCAGCGTTGCGCTGCAGGGTGACGAGCAGTACTTC.

The chain is built from TRBV13 and TRBJ2-7; D might be TRBD1 (6 bases). The germline V and J ends were trimmed by 1 base and 4 bases, with 14 bases remaining between them. Looked up from germline, CDR1 is PRHDT and CDR2 is FYEKMQ (reference sequence). The CDR3 consists of 15 residues. The CDR3, as DNA: TGTGCCAGCAGCTTAGTCCAGGGGCCTATTTACGAGCAGTACTTC. Its translation: CASSLVQGPIYEQYF. The entire variable domain, with the rest obtained from reference TRBV13 and TRBJ2-7, is as follows: AAGVIQSPRHLIKEKRETATLKCYPIPRHDTVYWYQQGPGQDPQFLISFYEKMQSDKGSIPDRFSAQQFSDYHSELNMSSLELGDSALYFCASSLVQGPIYEQYFGPGTRLTVT.

The chain couples TRBV12-3 or TRBV12-4 to TRBJ2-7, with TRBD2 as a possible D gene (5 bases). Trimming cost V 4 bases and J 7 bases, with 32 bases left between them. The CDR3 length is 19 residues. CDR3 DNA: TGTGCCAGCAGTTCCCAGCCCGTGGGAACGGCGGGCCCATGGGGAGAGCAGTACTTC. The encoded protein is CASSSQPVGTAGPWGEQYF.

The CDR3 DNA follows: TGTGCCAGCAAAGGACAGGAGAGCTCCTACGAGCAGTACTTC. This codes for CASKGQESSYEQYF. This chain joins TRBV7-8 and TRBJ2-7; 7 nucleotides line up with TRBD1. After removal of 7 bases from V and 0 bases from J, the junction contained 6 bases not matched to a gene. There are 14 residues in the CDR3. CDR1 is SGHVS and CDR2 is FQNEAQ in the germline V gene. The variable domain in full, with the rest retrieved from reference TRBV7-8 and TRBJ2-7, is GAGVSQSPRYKVAKRGQDVALRCDPISGHVSLFWYQQALGQGPEFLTYFQNEAQLDKSGLPSDRFFAERPEGSVSTLKIQRTQQEDSAVYLCASKGQESSYEQYFGPGTRLTVT.

V and J are TRBV7-6 and TRBJ2-1; 7 nucleotides line up with TRBD2. Germline V gene sequence: CDR1 SGHVS, CDR2 FNYEAQ. V trimming: 1 base; J trimming: 2 bases; junction bases outside the gene matches: 5. This CDR3 is built from 16 residues. This chain's CDR3 is CASSLGAGTAYNEQFF. In DNA, the CDR3 is TGTGCCAGCAGCTTAGGAGCGGGAACCGCCTACAATGAGCAGTTCTTC.

CDR3 protein: CARAEQYF. The CDR3 DNA sequence: TGTGCCCGCGCCGAGCAGTACTTC. J is TRBJ2-7 and V is TRBV12-3 or TRBV12-4; D unclear. Trimming removed 11 bases at V and 6 bases at J, with 5 bases between. The CDR3 loop spans 8 amino acids.

This clonotype showed up many times. The chain links TRBV20-1 to TRBJ2-1; D perhaps matches TRBD2 (5 bases). The CDR3 sequence is 10 residues long. Trimming removed 8 bases from V and 6 bases from J, with 8 bases in between. Germline-derived CDR1 and CDR2 are DFQATT and SNEGSKA (reference sequence). CDR3 protein: CSPGGNEQFF. The CDR3 DNA follows: TGCAGTCCCGGAGGCAATGAGCAGTTCTTC.

This clonotype was seen repeatedly, ten times or more. The V gene is TRBV25-1, the J gene TRBJ1-5; tentative D call: TRBD1 (5 bases). This CDR3 is built from 14 residues. Per germline, CDR1 MGHDK and CDR2 SYGVNS. Trimming removed 4 bases from V and 7 bases from J, with 14 bases in between. The chain's CDR3 is CASSGQGLGQPQHF. CDR3 in DNA: TGTGCCAGCAGTGGTCAGGGATTAGGGCAGCCCCAGCATTTT.

The chain carries TRBV4-3 and TRBJ2-7; 8 bases align to TRBD2. This CDR3 is built from 16 residues. V lost 0 bases to trimming and J lost 4 bases; unmatched junction nucleotides: 8. CDR1 and CDR2 (germline): LGHNA, YSLEER. The DNA of the CDR3 is TGCGCCAGCAGCCAAGAAGCACGGGAGGGAACATACGAGCAGTACTTC. This translates into CASSQEAREGTYEQYF.

The chain joins TRBV7-2 to TRBJ2-3; the match to TRBD2 covers 8 bases. The V and J ends lost 2 bases and 5 bases, in that order; junction bases with no gene match: 3. The CDR3 is 14 amino acids. In germline, CDR1 is SGHTA, CDR2 FQGNSA. CDR3 DNA: TGTGCCAGCAGCTTATTAGCGGGACTAGATACGCAGTATTTT. Encoded protein: CASSLLAGLDTQYF.

The chain uses TRBV10-3 and TRBJ2-3, with a possible D match to TRBD2 (5 bases). CDR1 and CDR2 (germline): ENHRY, SYGVKD. The CDR3 is 14 residues long. The ends were cut back, 8 bases at V and 2 bases at J, with 14 bases in the middle. The CDR3 DNA is TGTGCCATCTCCGGGCCAGCGGACACAGATACGCAGTATTTT. It translates to CAISGPADTDTQYF.

J is TRBJ1-2 and V is TRBV28; D unclear. The V end lost 7 bases, the J end lost 0 bases, and 6 bases lay between the germline ends. This CDR3 is 12 amino acids long. Germline assignment: CDR1 MDHEN and CDR2 SYDVKM. CDR3 in DNA: TGTGCCAGCACAGGTCCTAACTATGGCTACACCTTC. Translated, it gives CASTGPNYGYTF.

The V and J genes are TRBV20-1 and TRBJ2-2; D may be TRBD2 (7 bases). V lost 2 bases and J lost 4, with 11 bases in between. The CDR3 consists of 14 residues. Per the germline V gene, CDR1 is DFQATT and CDR2 is SNEGSKA (reference sequence). DNA for the CDR3: TGCAGTGCTAGATTGAGGGGGGGCACCGGGGAGCTGTTTTTT. Translated: CSARLRGGTGELFF.

The chain combines TRBV20-1 with TRBJ2-1, with 8 bases aligning to TRBD2. The CDR3 totals 14 residues. Trimming took 6 bases from V and 4 from J; bases not matched to a gene: 8. CDR1 DFQATT and CDR2 SNEGSKA come from the germline V gene (reference sequence). The CDR3 sequence: CSAGSPSGYNEQFF. The CDR3 bases are TGCAGTGCCGGGTCCCCTAGCGGGTACAATGAGCAGTTCTTC.

The rearrangement links TRBV12-3 or TRBV12-4 to TRBJ2-5; 9 bases line up with TRBD2. The CDR3 loop spans 19 amino acids. Trimming removed 0 bases from V and 1 base from J; junction bases left unmatched: 12. The CDR3 loop is CASSLAILAGVTLQETQYF. CDR3 nucleotides: TGTGCCAGCAGTTTAGCGATATTAGCGGGAGTTACGCTCCAAGAGACCCAGTACTTC.

This chain joins TRBV3-1 and TRBJ2-7, with TRBD2 matching over 8 bases. The V gene end was trimmed by 0 bases and the J gene end by 3 bases; junction bases not matched to a gene: 7. CDR3 size: 16 residues. The germline gives CDR1 LGHDT, CDR2 YNNKEL (reference sequence). The CDR3 DNA reads TGTGCCAGCAGCCAAGAATTATCGAGCGGGAGCTACGAGCAGTACTTC. Translating it yields CASSQELSSGSYEQYF.

This clonotype was found many times. The chain has TRBV28 and TRBJ2-3; D is possibly TRBD2 (6 bases). The CDR3 covers 15 residues. CDR1 is MDHEN and CDR2 is SYDVKM in the germline V gene. V dropped 4 bases and J dropped 4 bases, with 15 bases sitting between them. CDR3 in DNA: TGTGCCAGCAGTTCACTCGGGGACTTTTCAGATACGCAGTATTTT. This sequence encodes CASSSLGDFSDTQYF.

V and J are TRBV6-5 and TRBJ1-1; weak D call: TRBD1 (6 bases). Germline CDR1 reads MNHEY; CDR2 reads SVGAGI. V gave up 2 bases and J gave up 1 base, with 14 bases separating them. The CDR3 length is 16 residues. The DNA for the CDR3 is TGTGCCAGCAGTTACGACTGGGGGCGAGGGAACACTGAAGCTTTCTTT. Amino acids: CASSYDWGRGNTEAFF.